These 25 T cell receptor beta chains share one sample of origin, sequenced in a study of cytomegalovirus exposure and HLA in healthy donors. PCR was performed using 60 Vbeta and 13 Jbeta primers. TCRdb's copy holds only in-frame clones and misses some; the assay was immunoSEQ multiplex PCR. The table lists under 150,000 clones, about 81% of them singletons. The sequencing input was PBMCs. These TCRs come from a woman in her thirties or forties in good health and CMV-seropositive.

J is TRBJ2-1 and V is TRBV4-2, with 10 bases lining up with TRBD2. Unmatched junction bases numbered 4, after V lost 4 bases and J lost 1 base. The CDR3 is 16 amino acids. Germline V gene lookup returns CDR1 LGHNA and CDR2 YNFKEQ. CDR3 nucleotide sequence: TGTGCCAGCAGCCCGCGGACTAGCGGATCCTACAATGAGCAGTTCTTC. Protein: CASSPRTSGSYNEQFF.

CDR3 nucleotide sequence: TGTGCCACCAGCAGAGATGGTGAAGGGGCATCCTACGAGCAGTACTTC. This codes for CATSRDGEGASYEQYF. This rearrangement joins TRBV15 to TRBJ2-7; a possible D gene is TRBD1 (5 bases). The CDR3 is 16 amino acids. Germline CDR1 and CDR2: LNHNV and YYDKDF (reference sequence). With 0 bases removed from V and 1 base from J, the gap between germline ends came to 13 bases.

The chain is built from TRBV6-5 and TRBJ2-1, with a possible D match to TRBD1 (5 bases). Trimming removed 7 bases from V and 8 bases from J, with 12 bases in between. Germline lookup yields CDR1 MNHEY and CDR2 SVGAGI. The CDR3 totals 12 residues. The CDR3 region is CASMQGQDEQFF. CDR3 in DNA: TGTGCCAGCATGCAGGGTCAGGATGAGCAGTTCTTC.

Concerning this clone: The junction departs from the called germline gene at one end, perhaps through a read error. This chain uses TRBV7-7 with TRBJ2-5; 12 bases line up with TRBD2. The germline V gene has CDR1 SSHAT and CDR2 FNYEAQ (reference sequence). The CDR3 is made up of 15 amino acids. The CDR3 spells CASSLTSGRLETQYF. In nucleotides, the CDR3 is TGTGCTAGCAGCTTAACTAGCGGGAGGTTGGAGACCCAGTACTTC.

V and J are TRBV5-6 and TRBJ1-5; D call uncertain. Trimming removed 4 bases at V and 0 bases at J, with 11 bases between. CDR3 length equals 15 residues. The germline gives CDR1 SGHDT, CDR2 YYEEEE. The CDR3 DNA is TGTGCCAGCAGCGCCGGACTGTATAGCAATCAGCCCCAGCATTTT. Translated, it gives CASSAGLYSNQPQHF. Based on the CDR3 plus reference TRBV5-6 and TRBJ1-5, the full variable domain is DAGVTQSPTHLIKTRGQQVTLRCSPKSGHDTVSWYQQALGQGPQFIFQYYEEEERQRGNFPDRFSGHQFPNYSSELNVNALLLGDSALYLCASSAGLYSNQPQHFGDGTRLSIL.

Notes on this clone: This is likely a read error, given that the CDR3 carries no conserved phenylalanine or tryptophan at its end. The V call is TRBV29-1, the J call TRBJ1-1, with D possibly matching TRBD1 (6 bases). Germline lookup yields CDR1 SQVTM and CDR2 ANQGSEA. The length of the CDR3 is 13 residues. The V and J ends lost 7 bases and 0 bases respectively, with 12 bases between them. The CDR3 loop is CSGGGQMNTEAFS. CDR3 nucleotide sequence: TGCAGCGGGGGGGGGCAGATGAACACTGAAGCTTTCTCT.

V is TRBV5-1 and J is TRBJ1-4; D gene unclear. CDR3 length equals 14 residues. Germline loops: CDR1 SGHRS, CDR2 YFSETQ. Trimming left V 4 bases short and J 0 bases short, with 7 bases between. In DNA, the CDR3 is TGCGCCAGCAGCCCCGGGGCAACTAATGAAAAACTGTTTTTT. It translates to CASSPGATNEKLFF. Using reference TRBV5-1 and TRBJ1-4 for the parts outside the CDR3, the full variable domain is KAGVTQTPRYLIKTRGQQVTLSCSPISGHRSVSWYQQTPGQGLQFLFEYFSETQRNKGNFPGRFSGRQFSNSRSEMNVSTLELGDSALYLCASSPGATNEKLFFGSGTQLSVL.

The V and J genes are TRBV29-1 and TRBJ2-7; D may be TRBD1 (5 bases). Between the trimmed V and J ends, which lost 7 bases and 6 bases, there was a span of 22 bases. The V gene's germline CDR1 is SQVTM and CDR2 ANQGSEA. This CDR3 is 14 amino acids long. CDR3 sequence reads: CSADLGAKGAEQYF. CDR3 nucleotide sequence: TGCAGCGCTGACCTGGGCGCCAAAGGGGCCGAGCAGTACTTC.

For the CDR3, the DNA is TGCGCCAGCAGCCAAGATATTGACAGGGACCATCAGCCCCAGCATTTT. Translated, it gives CASSQDIDRDHQPQHF. The chain joins TRBV4-3 to TRBJ1-5, with 7 bases fitting TRBD1. The ends lost 0 bases at V and 5 bases at J; junction bases unmatched: 7. The CDR3 has 16 amino acids. The germline gives CDR1 LGHNA, CDR2 YSLEER.

The chain links TRBV4-2 to TRBJ2-7; TRBD2 agrees at 8 bases. Losses at the gene ends were 0 bases for V and 3 bases for J; bases not matched to a gene: 13. The CDR3 is 18 residues long. CDR1 and CDR2 from the germline V gene are LGHNA and YNFKEQ. The CDR3 nucleotides read TGTGCCAGCAGCCAAGATGTGGTAGCGGGGATTAACCGCTACGAGCAGTACTTC. Translating it yields CASSQDVVAGINRYEQYF.

This rearrangement joins TRBV27 to TRBJ2-1; 8 positions agree with TRBD2. J was trimmed by 3 bases and V by 6 bases; bases with no gene match: 19. The germline gives CDR1 MNHEY, CDR2 SMNVEV (reference sequence). The length of the CDR3 is 19 residues. The CDR3 DNA reads as TGTGCCAGCAGCGCTCCGGTGGGCGGGGGGAGTGAGGACTACAATGAGCAGTTCTTC. It encodes CASSAPVGGGSEDYNEQFF.

In its sample, this clone was seen a few times. The same CDR3 arises from other DNA sequences in this sample as well. This chain joins TRBV7-9 and TRBJ2-7; a weak D match, TRBD2 (6 bases). There are 14 residues in the CDR3. V gave up 7 bases and J gave up 2 bases, with 15 bases separating them. CDR1 is SEHNR and CDR2 is FQNEAQ in the germline V gene (reference sequence). The CDR3 region has the DNA TGTGCCAGCATCCTAGGGACTGAGCCCTACGAGCAGTACTTC. Translation gives CASILGTEPYEQYF.

The V gene is TRBV27, the J gene TRBJ2-3, with 10 bases lining up with TRBD1. J was trimmed by 2 bases and V by 3 bases; bases with no gene match: 5. CDR1 and CDR2 (germline): MNHEY, SMNVEV (reference sequence). The CDR3 is 16 residues long. CDR3 region: CASSFTGTGVTDTQYF. CDR3 sequence (DNA): TGTGCCAGCAGTTTCACCGGGACAGGGGTCACAGATACGCAGTATTTT.

The chain uses TRBV5-1 and TRBJ1-2; a possible D gene is TRBD1 (5 bases). Per the germline V gene, CDR1 is SGHRS and CDR2 is YFSETQ. V was shortened by 6 bases and J by 4 bases, with 16 bases between the two germline ends. The CDR3 runs 14 residues. DNA for the CDR3: TGCGCCAGCAAGGCCCCCGATGACAGCTATGGCTACACCTTC. This sequence encodes CASKAPDDSYGYTF.

A remark on this clone: A junction boundary mismatches the germline segment, possibly from a read error. The chain has TRBV5-1 and TRBJ2-3, with 11 positions matching TRBD2. CDR1 SGHRS and CDR2 YFSETQ come from the germline V gene. CDR3 length: 16 residues. The CDR3 DNA is TGCGCCAGCAGCTTGGTCACTAGCGGGAGTTCAGATATGCAGTATTTT. As protein: CASSLVTSGSSDMQYF.

The chain combines TRBV5-1 with TRBJ2-5; possible D gene TRBD1, 5 bases. Germline CDR1 reads SGHRS; CDR2 reads YFSETQ. This CDR3 contains 14 residues. V was clipped by 6 bases and J by 1 base, with 13 bases between them. CDR3 nucleotide sequence: TGCGCCAGCAACTCTTTAGGGGTCCAAGAGACCCAGTACTTC. It codes for CASNSLGVQETQYF.

The V and J genes are TRBV29-1 and TRBJ1-1; no clear D gene. CDR1 is SQVTM, CDR2 ANQGSEA, per germline. CDR3 length: 13 amino acids. The germline V and J ends were trimmed by 7 bases and 3 bases, with 15 bases remaining between them. The CDR3 nucleotides are TGCAGCGCCGGTCGTGACCGGGACACTGAAGCTTTCTTT. It yields the protein CSAGRDRDTEAFF.

This clone has just a few counts. DNA of the CDR3: TGCGCCAGCAGTATATACAGGGGACGGGGCACTGAAGCTTTCTTT. Its protein product is CASSIYRGRGTEAFF. J is TRBJ1-1 and V is TRBV23-1, with TRBD1 identical over 7 bases. TRBV23-1 is an ORF, and what it does is uncertain. The V and J ends lost 5 bases and 4 bases, in that order; junction bases with no gene match: 10. The CDR3 has 15 residues.

The J gene is TRBJ2-2, the V gene TRBV7-3, with D perhaps TRBD2 (6 bases). V lost 5 bases and J 4 bases, leaving 17 bases between the germline ends. This CDR3 is built from 16 residues. Germline CDR1 reads SGHTA; CDR2 reads FQGTGA. This chain's CDR3 is CASSTARGRVTGELFF. The CDR3 bases are TGTGCCAGCAGCACCGCCCGGGGGAGAGTCACCGGGGAGCTGTTTTTT.

This sequence joins TRBV5-1 and TRBJ2-3, with 7 nucleotides matching TRBD2. Germline values: CDR1 SGHRS, CDR2 YFSETQ. This CDR3 has 17 residues. J gave up 2 bases and V 4 bases, and 13 bases lay outside the gene matches. The CDR3 nucleotides are TGCGCCAGCAGCCCCATGCGGGAGAACCAACCCACAGATACGCAGTATTTT. Protein sequence: CASSPMRENQPTDTQYF.

As for this clone: Within the sample, other DNA sequences also encode this same CDR3. This chain links TRBV9 with TRBJ2-2; the D is unclear. Germline CDR1 is SGDLS and CDR2 is YYNGEE. V was pared by 0 bases and J by 0 bases, with 6 bases between. The CDR3 has 15 residues. The CDR3 region is CASSVGGANTGELFF. As DNA, the CDR3 is TGTGCCAGCAGCGTAGGAGGCGCGAACACCGGGGAGCTGTTTTTT.

J is TRBJ1-5 and V is TRBV7-6; D unclear. V was shortened by 1 base and J by 7 bases, with 14 bases between the two germline ends. This CDR3 comprises 15 residues. The germline V gene has CDR1 SGHVS and CDR2 FNYEAQ. The CDR3 DNA reads as TGTGCCAGCAGCTTAGATGGTAGGGAGTCACAGCCCCAGCATTTT. This gives the protein CASSLDGRESQPQHF.

This clone showed up just once. The CDR3 is CASSLTGGEETQYF. In DNA, the CDR3 is TGCGCCAGCAGCTTAACCGGGGGAGAAGAGACCCAGTACTTC. This chain joins TRBV5-1 and TRBJ2-5; a possible D gene is TRBD2 (6 bases). V was cut by 2 bases and J by 3 bases, with 11 bases left in between. The CDR3 sequence is 14 residues long. Per the germline V gene, CDR1 is SGHRS and CDR2 is YFSETQ.

The chain is built from TRBV5-5 and TRBJ1-4, with 7 bases identical to TRBD1. The CDR3 sequence is 17 residues long. Looked up from germline, CDR1 is SGHKS and CDR2 is YYEKEE (reference sequence). Germline trimming cut 4 bases from V and 3 bases from J; bases unmatched to any gene: 12. The DNA for the CDR3 is TGTGCCAGCAGCGGAACAAACAGGGGTATAGCTAATGAAAAACTGTTTTTT. Encoded protein: CASSGTNRGIANEKLFF.

The gene calls are TRBV5-1 and TRBJ2-7; TRBD2 matches at 11 bases. Germline V lookup: CDR1 SGHRS, CDR2 YFSETQ. Losses at the gene ends were 1 base for V and 6 bases for J; bases not matched to a gene: 3. The CDR3 covers 14 residues. CDR3 bases: TGCGCCAGCAGCTTGAAACTAGCGGGGGCCGAGCAGTACTTC. Translation: CASSLKLAGAEQYF. Combining the CDR3 with reference TRBV5-1 and TRBJ2-7 gives the whole variable domain KAGVTQTPRYLIKTRGQQVTLSCSPISGHRSVSWYQQTPGQGLQFLFEYFSETQRNKGNFPGRFSGRQFSNSRSEMNVSTLELGDSALYLCASSLKLAGAEQYFGPGTRLTVT.